One sample yielded the 16 T cell receptor beta chains listed below, sequenced in a study of T cells after yellow fever vaccination. TCRdb ran MiXCR on the 5' RACE reads and lists one entry per CDR3 protein. The data contain about 85,000 distinct CDR3 sequences, about 14% of them singletons. The sequences come from CD8+ T cells not binding an NS4B(214-222) dextramer, sorted from PBMCs, collected 21 days after the first yellow fever vaccination. Source of these receptors: a young man who received the YFV17D yellow fever vaccine.

The chain employs TRBV7-9 and TRBJ2-5; 7 bases align to TRBD1. The CDR3 loop spans 15 amino acids. Looked up from germline, CDR1 is SEHNR and CDR2 is FQNEAQ (reference sequence). Trimming cost V 5 bases and J 0 bases; bases outside gene matches: 6. CDR3 coding DNA: TGTGCCAGCAGCCCCCCGGACAGGAACCAAGAGACCCAGTACTTC. Protein: CASSPPDRNQETQYF.

This clonotype turned up a few times. The chain links TRBV6-5 to TRBJ2-3; D gene uncertain. Germline V gene data show CDR1 as MNHEY and CDR2 as SVGAGI. Trimming removed 11 bases at V and 1 base at J, with 16 bases between. This CDR3 is 14 amino acids long. The CDR3 spells CASVDRAGTDTQYF. The CDR3 nucleotides read TGTGCCTCCGTTGACCGGGCCGGCACAGATACGCAGTATTTT.

This clonotype was observed a few times. The chain recombines TRBV7-8 with TRBJ2-5; no clear D gene. Trimming took 7 bases from V and 7 from J, leaving 10 bases between them. CDR3 length: 11 amino acids. Germline assignment: CDR1 SGHVS and CDR2 FQNEAQ. CDR3 protein: CASTKSGTQYF. The CDR3 DNA is TGTGCCAGCACCAAATCGGGGACCCAGTACTTC.

This clonotype has a handful of counts. The rearrangement links TRBV7-9 to TRBJ2-2; weak D call: TRBD1 (6 bases). V lost 5 bases and J 3 bases, leaving 13 bases between the germline ends. The CDR3 is 15 amino acids. Germline CDR1 reads SEHNR; CDR2 reads FQNEAQ (reference sequence). The CDR3 nucleotides are TGTGCCAGCAGCCGTCAGGGGTTTGACACCGGGGAGCTGTTTTTT. Its protein is CASSRQGFDTGELFF.

The chain employs TRBV12-5 and TRBJ1-4; D ambiguous. The CDR3 is 14 residues long. The ends were cut back, 6 bases at V and 5 bases at J, with 13 bases in the middle. Germline assignment: CDR1 LGHNT and CDR2 FRNRAP. CDR3 DNA sequence: TGTGCTAGTGGATTAGAGAGAACGAATGAAAAACTGTTTTTT. This encodes CASGLERTNEKLFF.

The V gene is TRBV6-2 or TRBV6-3, the J gene TRBJ2-7; the D gene is possibly TRBD1 (6 bases). Germline V gene sequence: CDR1 MNHEY, CDR2 SVGEGT. The CDR3 extends over 15 amino acids. Trimming took 1 base from V and 0 from J, leaving 10 bases between them. CDR3 DNA: TGTGCCAGCAGTTACTACCGGGACATCTCCTACGAGCAGTACTTC. Amino acids: CASSYYRDISYEQYF.

This clonotype was detected only a few times. CDR3 sequence reads: CAISESAGRNNEQFF. CDR3 coding DNA: TGTGCCATCAGTGAGTCAGCGGGGCGGAACAATGAGCAGTTCTTC. V is TRBV10-3 and J is TRBJ2-1, with 7 bases identical to TRBD2. V trimming: 0 bases; J trimming: 5 bases; junction bases outside the gene matches: 4. Germline loops: CDR1 ENHRY, CDR2 SYGVKD. The CDR3 has 15 residues.

The chain has TRBV20-1 and TRBJ2-1; 7 nucleotides line up with TRBD2. The V gene's germline CDR1 is DFQATT and CDR2 SNEGSKA (reference sequence). This CDR3 is built from 16 residues. Trimming cost V 5 bases and J 0 bases; bases outside gene matches: 10. The chain's CDR3 is CSAYLEAGRSYNEQFF. Written as DNA, the CDR3 is TGCAGTGCTTATCTCGAAGCGGGGCGCTCCTACAATGAGCAGTTCTTC.

The V and J genes are TRBV6-5 and TRBJ2-2; 8 bases map to TRBD1. The trim removed 2 bases at V and 7 bases at J, leaving 3 bases unmatched. Germline V gives CDR1 MNHEY, CDR2 SVGAGI. The CDR3 has 14 residues. CDR3 coding DNA: TGTGCCAGCAGTTACGGACAGGGAGTCGGGGAGCTGTTTTTT. Translated, it gives CASSYGQGVGELFF.

This chain links TRBV9 with TRBJ1-2; 8 nucleotides line up with TRBD1. Looked up from germline, CDR1 is SGDLS and CDR2 is YYNGEE. This CDR3 has 14 amino acids. The V gene end was trimmed by 3 bases and the J gene end by 2 bases; junction bases not matched to a gene: 3. The CDR3 bases are TGTGCCAGCAGCGCTTGGGACAGGAACTATGGCTACACCTTC. Translated: CASSAWDRNYGYTF. Variable domain in full (rest from reference TRBV9 and TRBJ1-2): DSGVTQTPKHLITATGQRVTLRCSPRSGDLSVYWYQQSLDQGLQFLIQYYNGEERAKGNILERFSAQQFPDLHSELNLSSLELGDSALYFCASSAWDRNYGYTFGSGTRLTVV.

The J gene is TRBJ2-1, the V gene TRBV6-9; 10 bases line up with TRBD1. The ends lost 4 bases at V and 6 bases at J; junction bases unmatched: 6. The CDR3 sequence is 15 residues long. The germline gives CDR1 MNHGY, CDR2 SVAAGI. The CDR3 nucleotides are TGTGCCAGCAGTTTCGGACAGGGGGGGGGCAATGAGCAGTTCTTC. The encoded protein is CASSFGQGGGNEQFF.

Only a few counts were recorded for this clonotype. The V gene is TRBV7-2, the J gene TRBJ2-1; 9 nucleotides agree with TRBD2. Germline CDR1 and CDR2: SGHTA and FQGNSA. Trimming cost V 5 bases and J 4 bases; bases outside gene matches: 9. The CDR3 has 16 residues. The CDR3 loop reads CASSPLSGGDYNEQFF. In nucleotides, the CDR3 is TGTGCCAGCAGCCCTCTTAGCGGGGGTGATTACAATGAGCAGTTCTTC.

This chain connects TRBV30 to TRBJ2-7; D gene unclear. The V gene lost 2 bases and the J gene lost 3 bases, with 14 bases spanning the gap. This CDR3 region has 14 residues. Germline V gene lookup returns CDR1 GTSNPN and CDR2 SVGIG (reference sequence). CDR3 amino acids: CAWSSLDGSYEQYF. The CDR3 nucleotides read TGTGCCTGGAGTAGCCTCGACGGAAGCTACGAGCAGTACTTC.

This rearrangement joins TRBV4-3 to TRBJ1-4, with D uncertain. V was cut by 3 bases and J by 0 bases, with 17 bases left in between. This CDR3 has 18 residues. Germline V gene lookup returns CDR1 LGHNA and CDR2 YSLEER. CDR3 sequence: CASSHTPSYRATNEKLFF. The CDR3 DNA reads as TGCGCCAGCAGCCACACTCCCTCCTACAGAGCAACTAATGAAAAACTGTTTTTT.

This clonotype was seen many times. This chain connects TRBV5-1 to TRBJ2-1; 15 bases line up with TRBD2. The V segment lost 0 bases and the J segment 0 bases; nucleotides outside the gene matches: 4. CDR3 length equals 19 residues. Germline V gene data show CDR1 as SGHRS and CDR2 as YFSETQ. The CDR3 nucleotides are TGCGCCAGCAGCTTGGGGACTAGCGGGGGGGTTTACTCCTACAATGAGCAGTTCTTC. Its translation: CASSLGTSGGVYSYNEQFF.

In its sample, this clonotype was seen a few times. The chain employs TRBV20-1 and TRBJ1-1; D is undetermined. The CDR3 consists of 12 residues. Per the germline V gene, CDR1 is DFQATT and CDR2 is SNEGSKA (reference sequence). V was trimmed by 6 bases and J by 2 bases, leaving 10 bases between them. Here the CDR3 DNA reads TGCAGTGCAACCAGCACAAACACTGAAGCTTTCTTT. Translated, it gives CSATSTNTEAFF.